The sequence of this T cell receptor (beta chain) was determined in a study of T cells in Graves' hyperthyroidism and ophthalmopathy. Authors of the study amplified TCR beta CDR3 regions from RNA transcripts. First-round RT-PCR with HTBI primers amplified the TCR CDR3 region. Each CDR3 protein is one row after TCRdb ran MiXCR on the multiplex PCR reads. The data show about 760,000 distinct CDR3 sequences, 30% to 40% seen once. Study observations and caveats: Ophthalmopathy onset followed model prediction by a median approximately seven months.

This clonotype was observed once. Its antigen is not identified. There are 14 residues in the CDR3. J lost 5 bases, V lost 2 bases, and 6 bases had no gene match. Germline lookup yields CDR1 MNHEY and CDR2 SVGAGI. Across 18 months, stable Graves' hyperthyroidism was marked by no progression to ophthalmopathy. The specimen was blood. The chain combines TRBV6-5 with TRBJ2-7, with 7 bases identical to TRBD1. This receptor was taken from a woman aged 40 to 50 with Graves' hyperthyroidism. CDR3 residues: CASSYNRGQNEQYF. The DNA of the CDR3 is TGTGCCAGCAGTTACAACAGGGGCCAGAACGAGCAGTACTTC.